This entry lists 11 T cell receptor beta chains sequenced from one sample in a study of identical twins listed by TCRdb under 2016. Library creation used 5' RACE. Sequenced on an Illumina HiSeq 2000. TCRdb reworked the public reads: Q25 trimming with fastp, MiXCR clone assembly, productive beta chains retained. Each CDR3 protein appears once, grouped with its most common genes and DNA. Across this sample there are 250,000 or so distinct CDR3 sequences, with approximately 8.3% seen only once. The top ten clones comprise less than 4% of the sample. These data were likewise used in another study, on yellow fever vaccine responses in identical twins.

Material: CD8+ T cells sorted from blood. The receptors come from a woman between 18 and 30 years old in good health.

This chain links TRBV2 with TRBJ1-1; D gene ambiguous. The CDR3 is 10 residues long. Germline loops: CDR1 SNHLY, CDR2 FYNNEI. V lost 4 bases and J lost 7, with 4 bases in between. The CDR3 is CASSVGEAFF. CDR3 sequence (DNA): TGTGCCAGCAGTGTTGGTGAAGCTTTCTTT.

This clonotype was counted between two and nine times. The chain employs TRBV6-5 and TRBJ2-7; D is possibly TRBD2 (5 bases). V was cut by 5 bases and J by 7 bases, with 12 bases left in between. This CDR3 contains 12 residues. CDR1 is MNHEY and CDR2 is SVGAGI in the germline V gene. The chain's CDR3 is CASSPGSWEQYF. The CDR3 region has the DNA TGTGCCAGCAGTCCGGGGTCTTGGGAGCAGTACTTC.

The chain recombines TRBV7-9 with TRBJ1-1; TRBD1 is a possible D gene (6 bases). The CDR3 sequence is 17 residues long. Germline V lookup: CDR1 SEHNR, CDR2 FQNEAQ (reference sequence). The germline V and J ends were trimmed by 4 bases and 10 bases, with 28 bases remaining between them. For the CDR3, the DNA is TGTGCCAGCAGCTCGCATCAAACCGGGACATCCGAGGATGGAGCTTTCTTT. The encoded protein is CASSSHQTGTSEDGAFF.

The chain carries TRBV7-6 and TRBJ2-2; TRBD2 matches 10 bases. Trimming cost V 7 bases and J 4 bases; bases outside gene matches: 12. The length of the CDR3 is 17 residues. Germline CDR1 is SGHVS and CDR2 is FNYEAQ. The CDR3 spells CASISLLAGVGTGELFF. CDR3 bases: TGTGCCAGCATATCTCTGCTAGCGGGAGTAGGCACCGGGGAGCTGTTTTTT.

This clonotype was detected only a few times. The V call is TRBV5-1, the J call TRBJ1-6; the match to TRBD1 covers 7 bases. The CDR3 sequence is 15 residues long. Germline CDR1 SGHRS, CDR2 YFSETQ. V was pared by 4 bases and J by 6 bases, with 7 bases of the junction left unmatched. In DNA form, the CDR3 reads TGCGCCAGCAGCGGCCGGGACAGCATTAATTCACCCCTCCACTTT. Residues: CASSGRDSINSPLHF.

This clonotype was seen repeatedly, ten times or more. The rearrangement links TRBV29-1 to TRBJ1-1; D is unresolved. V was shortened by 4 bases and J by 0 bases, with 12 bases between the two germline ends. Per germline, CDR1 SQVTM and CDR2 ANQGSEA. The CDR3 spans 14 residues. DNA of the CDR3: TGCAGCGTTGCATCGGGCGGTATGAACACTGAAGCTTTCTTT. Translated, it gives CSVASGGMNTEAFF.

This clonotype was seen repeatedly, ten times or more. The rearrangement links TRBV12-3 or TRBV12-4 to TRBJ1-1, with D possibly TRBD1 on 5 matching bases. CDR3 length: 13 amino acids. Trimming pared 6 bases from V and 5 bases from J, leaving 13 bases between. The CDR3 nucleotides read TGTGCCAGCAGCAATGGGGGGGGGACTGAAGCTTTCTTT. Its translation: CASSNGGGTEAFF.

This clonotype has a handful of counts. The chain recombines TRBV4-1 with TRBJ2-7; the match to TRBD2 covers 10 bases. Per the germline V gene, CDR1 is MGHRA and CDR2 is YSYEKL. The CDR3 covers 16 residues. J lost 3 bases, V lost 1 base, and 6 bases had no gene match. CDR3 bases: TGCGCCAGCAGCCAAGTGCTAGCGGGAGCTGGCTACGAGCAGTACTTC. Translating gives CASSQVLAGAGYEQYF.

The CDR3 DNA sequence: TGTGCCAGCAGTAAGAGACAGGGGATGTCGTACAATGAGCAGTTCTTC. It encodes CASSKRQGMSYNEQFF. This chain links TRBV9 with TRBJ2-1; 8 bases are shared with TRBD1. V shed 5 bases and J 4 bases; nucleotides not matched to a gene: 11. The length of the CDR3 is 16 residues. Germline V CDR1 and CDR2: SGDLS, YYNGEE.

V usage is TRBV4-3 and J usage is TRBJ2-3, with a possible D match to TRBD1 (6 bases). The V gene's germline CDR1 is LGHNA and CDR2 YSLEER. Trimming took 4 bases from V and 1 from J, leaving 15 bases between them. There are 16 residues in the CDR3. CDR3 amino acids: CASSRWTDSRTDTQYF. The CDR3, as DNA: TGCGCCAGCAGCCGATGGACAGACAGCCGCACAGATACGCAGTATTTT.

This clonotype was observed many times. This chain connects TRBV3-1 to TRBJ2-2; D is unresolved. The CDR3 is 13 residues long. Trimming took off 4 bases at V and 3 bases at J, with 6 bases between the two ends. The germline V gene encodes CDR1 LGHDT and CDR2 YNNKEL (reference sequence). The CDR3 spells CASSRDDTGELFF. For the CDR3, the DNA is TGTGCCAGCAGCCGAGACGACACCGGGGAGCTGTTTTTT.